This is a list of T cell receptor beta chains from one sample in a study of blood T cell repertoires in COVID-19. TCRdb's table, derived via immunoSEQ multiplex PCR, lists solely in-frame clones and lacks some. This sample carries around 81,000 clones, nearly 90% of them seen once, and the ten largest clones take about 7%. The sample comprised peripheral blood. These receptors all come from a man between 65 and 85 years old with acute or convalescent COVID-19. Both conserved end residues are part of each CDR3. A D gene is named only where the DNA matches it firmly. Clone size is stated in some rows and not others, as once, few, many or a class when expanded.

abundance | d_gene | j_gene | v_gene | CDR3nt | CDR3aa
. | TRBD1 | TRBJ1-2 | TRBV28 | TGTGCCAGCAGCCTCTCGAAGGCAGGGGGCTTAGTTGGCTACACCTTC | CASSLSKAGGLVGYTF
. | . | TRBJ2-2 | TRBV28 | TGTGCCACCTCGTGGGGGGTCGCCGGGGAGCTGTTTTTT | CATSWGVAGELFF
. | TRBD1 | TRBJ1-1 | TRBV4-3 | TGCGCCAGCAGCCGCCTAACCGGGACAGGGGGCACTGAAGCTTTCTTT | CASSRLTGTGGTEAFF
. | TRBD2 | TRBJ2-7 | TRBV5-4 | TGTGCCAGCAGCCCGGGGGGTTCCAGCTCCTACGAGCAGTACTTC | CASSPGGSSSYEQYF
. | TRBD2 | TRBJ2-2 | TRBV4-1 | TGCGCCAGCAGACCCCCACTAGCGGGAGTCGACGGGGAGCTGTTTTTT | CASRPPLAGVDGELFF
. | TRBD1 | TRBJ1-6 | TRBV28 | TGTGCCAGCTTTACACAGGGGGCTCATTCACCCCTCCACTTT | CASFTQGAHSPLHF
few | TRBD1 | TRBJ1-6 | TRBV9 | TGTGCCAGCAGCGTAGGAGCAGGGGGCTATAATTCACCCCTCCACTTT | CASSVGAGGYNSPLHF
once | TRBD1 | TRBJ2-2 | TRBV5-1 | TGCGCCAGCTTCCAAGACAGGGGGGGCACCGGGGAGCTGTTTTTT | CASFQDRGGTGELFF
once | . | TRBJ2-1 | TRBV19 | TGTGCCAGTAGTACAGGGTACAATGAGCAGTTCTTC | CASSTGYNEQFF
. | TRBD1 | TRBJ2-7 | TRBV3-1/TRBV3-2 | TGTGCCAGCAGCCGGGACAGGGGACTCTACGAGCAGTACTTC | CASSRDRGLYEQYF
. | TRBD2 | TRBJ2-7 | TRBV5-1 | TGCGCCAGCAGCCGCCCGGCGGGAGGGTCCTACGAGCAGTACTTC | CASSRPAGGSYEQYF
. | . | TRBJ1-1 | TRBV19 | TGTGCCAGTAAGCTATCCATGAACACTGAAGCTTTCTTT | CASKLSMNTEAFF
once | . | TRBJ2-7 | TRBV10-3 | TGTGCCAGCGCGACAGGACCTTACTACGAGCAGTACTTC | CASATGPYYEQYF